This TCR beta chain was documented in a study of cytomegalovirus exposure and HLA in healthy donors. Findings of the study overall: The study put some 150 TCR beta chains on its list as cytomegalovirus-associated. When a later analysis was performed, an Asian-associated ancestry cluster reportedly had fewer N-insertions than the approximately 680-donor mean.

In the case of this clone: Its specificity is not known.

Looked up from germline, CDR1 is KGHSH and CDR2 is LQKENI. With 3 bases clipped from V and 4 bases from J, the junction kept 4 bases outside the gene matches. The length of the CDR3 is 14 residues. 13 Jbeta primers and 60 Vbeta primers were used for the PCR. Methods used by the authors: In a later analysis, 60 million to 90 million unique TCR beta chains included roughly 11 million shared by two or more donors. Using immunoSEQ multiplex PCR, the repertoire was profiled, and TCRdb retains in-frame clones only, with some absent. That table is the source of V, J and clone size, and D and trimming were worked out from the DNA. The data show under 150,000 clones, about four fifths seen once.

This sequence was found in a male donor in good health and CMV-seropositive. The chain is built from TRBV18 and TRBJ2-7; 9 bases are shared with TRBD2. Sequencing was carried out using PBMCs. CDR3 residues: CASSPASGKYEQYF. DNA of the CDR3: TGTGCCAGCTCACCGGCTAGCGGGAAATACGAGCAGTACTTC.